Shown below are 16 T cell receptor beta chains from a single sample sequenced in a study of pediatric ulcerative colitis. The data were produced by immunoSEQ multiplex PCR, yet TCRdb's version contains in-frame clones alone and is incomplete. Among 60,000 or so clones, around 80% were seen once, and the ten largest hold roughly 5.4%. The sample taken for sequencing was blood. The source is a boy aged 5-17 years with moderate ulcerative colitis.

The chain carries TRBV29-1 and TRBJ1-3, with D unresolved. Germline CDR1 and CDR2: SQVTM and ANQGSEA. CDR3 length: 14 amino acids. The ends were cut back, 1 base at V and 0 bases at J, with 7 bases in the middle. In DNA form, the CDR3 reads TGCAGCGTTGAAGTAGGTAACTCTGGAAACACCATATATTTT. Translated, it gives CSVEVGNSGNTIYF.

J is TRBJ2-3 and V is TRBV6-1; TRBD1 is a possible D gene (6 bases). This CDR3 has 14 residues. CDR1 and CDR2 from the germline V gene are MNHNS and SASEGT. V lost 5 bases, J lost 0 bases, and 9 bases lay in between. CDR3 coding DNA: TGTGCCAGCAGTCGTCAGGGGAGCACAGATACGCAGTATTTT. Translating gives CASSRQGSTDTQYF.

This rearrangement joins TRBV2 to TRBJ2-7; 9 bases line up with TRBD1. Trimming took 7 bases from V and 2 from J; bases not matched to a gene: 9. The germline V gene encodes CDR1 SNHLY and CDR2 FYNNEI. CDR3 size: 15 residues. In DNA, the CDR3 is TGTGCCAGCACTCAACCGGGACAGGGACCCTACGAGCAGTACTTC. The encoded protein is CASTQPGQGPYEQYF.

This chain uses TRBV7-3 with TRBJ2-2; TRBD2 matches 14 bases. The CDR3 runs 16 residues. With 1 base clipped from V and 6 bases from J, the junction kept 1 base outside the gene matches. CDR1 is SGHTA, CDR2 FQGTGA, per germline. For the CDR3, the DNA is TGTGCCAGCAGCTTAAAGACTAGCGGGAGGGCCGGGGAGCTGTTTTTT. Translating it yields CASSLKTSGRAGELFF. Filled out from reference TRBV7-3 and TRBJ2-2, the complete variable domain reads GAGVSQTPSNKVTEKGKYVELRCDPISGHTALYWYRQSLGQGPEFLIYFQGTGAADDSGLPNDRFFAVRPEGSVSTLKIQRTERGDSAVYLCASSLKTSGRAGELFFGEGSRLTVL.

This clone showed up just a few times. The gene calls are TRBV7-9 and TRBJ1-1; no reliable D call. The CDR3 is 16 residues long. The V and J ends lost 5 bases and 4 bases respectively, with 20 bases between them. Germline V lookup: CDR1 SEHNR, CDR2 FQNEAQ (reference sequence). The CDR3 is CASSPTQQYMSTEAFF. The CDR3 region has the DNA TGTGCCAGCAGCCCCACCCAACAATATATGAGCACTGAAGCTTTCTTT.

The V and J genes are TRBV4-1 and TRBJ2-2; D possibly uses TRBD1 or TRBD2 (5 bases each). CDR3 length: 16 amino acids. V lost 0 bases, J lost 5 bases, and 13 bases lay in between. Germline assignment: CDR1 MGHRA and CDR2 YSYEKL. The DNA of the CDR3 is TGCGCCAGCAGCCAAGACGGTCAGGGAGAGACCGGGGAGCTGTTTTTT. Protein: CASSQDGQGETGELFF.

The V and J genes are TRBV11-2 and TRBJ2-2, with TRBD2 matching 12 bases. The V and J ends lost 4 bases and 6 bases, in that order; junction bases with no gene match: 15. Germline CDR1 and CDR2: SGHAT and FQNNGV. The CDR3 spans 19 residues. As DNA, the CDR3 is TGTGCCAGCAGCTCCTCGTCGCTAGCGGGGGGGCCTAGGGCCGGGGAGCTGTTTTTT. Translation: CASSSSSLAGGPRAGELFF. Full variable domain (remainder filled in from reference TRBV11-2 and TRBJ2-2): EAGVAQSPRYKIIEKRQSVAFWCNPISGHATLYWYQQILGQGPKLLIQFQNNGVVDDSQLPKDRFSAERLKGVDSTLKIQPAKLEDSAVYLCASSSSSLAGGPRAGELFFGEGSRLTVL.

This chain links TRBV4-3 with TRBJ1-4; 10 nucleotides align to TRBD1. The CDR3 is 14 residues long. With V trimmed by 2 bases and J by 8 bases, 2 bases remained unmatched. Germline lookup yields CDR1 LGHNA and CDR2 YSLEER. The CDR3 loop is CASSQWDRGEKLFF. The CDR3 bases are TGCGCCAGCAGCCAATGGGACAGGGGAGAAAAACTGTTTTTT.

V is TRBV30 and J is TRBJ1-1; TRBD1 might be the D (6 bases). Trimming cost V 2 bases and J 4 bases, with 17 bases left between them. Per germline, CDR1 GTSNPN and CDR2 SVGIG (reference sequence). The CDR3 has 15 residues. The CDR3 nucleotides are TGTGCCTGGAGTCACAGGGTAGGTAGCATCACTGAAGCTTTCTTT. Protein product: CAWSHRVGSITEAFF.

The chain has TRBV5-4 and TRBJ2-2, with D perhaps matching TRBD1 or TRBD2 (5 bases each). Germline V CDR1 and CDR2: SGHNT, YYREEE (reference sequence). This CDR3 has 13 residues. V lost 9 bases, J lost 1 base, and 10 bases lay in between. The CDR3 coding sequence is TGTGCCAACGGGGCATGGAACACCGGGGAGCTGTTTTTT. This encodes CANGAWNTGELFF.

The gene calls are TRBV28 and TRBJ2-7, with 10 bases lining up with TRBD1. CDR3 length: 15 amino acids. CDR1 MDHEN and CDR2 SYDVKM come from the germline V gene. V lost 4 bases and J lost 2; bases outside the gene matches: 5. CDR3 residues: CASSWTGGNTYEQYF. The CDR3 coding sequence is TGTGCCAGCAGTTGGACAGGGGGAAATACCTACGAGCAGTACTTC.

The chain combines TRBV18 with TRBJ2-7; D might be TRBD1 (6 bases). V gave up 2 bases and J gave up 6 bases, with 11 bases separating them. The CDR3 contains 13 residues. The germline V gene encodes CDR1 KGHSH and CDR2 LQKENI. The DNA for the CDR3 is TGTGCCAGCTCACCAGGGCAGGGGAGCGAGCAGTACTTC. This gives the protein CASSPGQGSEQYF.

The chain carries TRBV30 and TRBJ2-2; D remains unclear. V shed 5 bases and J shed 6 bases, with 16 bases lying between them. Germline assignment: CDR1 GTSNPN and CDR2 SVGIG (reference sequence). The CDR3 loop spans 14 amino acids. The CDR3 DNA sequence: TGTGCCTGGGACCCGGGTCCGGCTCCCGGGGAGCTGTTTTTT. Its translation is CAWDPGPAPGELFF. The full variable domain, completed using reference TRBV30 and TRBJ2-2, is SQTIHQWPATLVQPVGSPLSLECTVEGTSNPNLYWYRQAAGRGLQLLFYSVGIGQISSEVPQNLSASRPQDRQFILSSKKLLLSDSGFYLCAWDPGPAPGELFFGEGSRLTVL.

The gene calls are TRBV7-9 and TRBJ1-2; D call uncertain. CDR3 length equals 14 residues. In germline, CDR1 is SEHNR, CDR2 FQNEAQ (reference sequence). Trimming cost V 5 bases and J 8 bases, with 18 bases left between them. CDR3 coding DNA: TGTGCCAGCAGCCCCCCGCCTTCTGTTGGGGGCTACACCTTC. Translated: CASSPPPSVGGYTF.

The gene calls are TRBV9 and TRBJ2-3, with D tentatively TRBD1 (5 bases). The CDR3 is 14 amino acids. Germline values: CDR1 SGDLS, CDR2 YYNGEE. The V and J ends lost 5 bases and 5 bases respectively, with 15 bases between them. Written as DNA, the CDR3 is TGTGCCAGCAGACCATTTGGGGCCGGAGATACGCAGTATTTT. Its translation: CASRPFGAGDTQYF.

V is TRBV10-3 and J is TRBJ2-1; 15 bases map to TRBD2. This CDR3 comprises 17 residues. CDR1 and CDR2 (germline): ENHRY, SYGVKD. The junction had 7 bases not matched to a gene; V was cut back by 10 bases and J by 0 bases. CDR3 protein: CATGLAGGPGSYNEQFF. The CDR3 DNA follows: TGTGCCACCGGACTAGCGGGAGGGCCAGGCTCCTACAATGAGCAGTTCTTC.